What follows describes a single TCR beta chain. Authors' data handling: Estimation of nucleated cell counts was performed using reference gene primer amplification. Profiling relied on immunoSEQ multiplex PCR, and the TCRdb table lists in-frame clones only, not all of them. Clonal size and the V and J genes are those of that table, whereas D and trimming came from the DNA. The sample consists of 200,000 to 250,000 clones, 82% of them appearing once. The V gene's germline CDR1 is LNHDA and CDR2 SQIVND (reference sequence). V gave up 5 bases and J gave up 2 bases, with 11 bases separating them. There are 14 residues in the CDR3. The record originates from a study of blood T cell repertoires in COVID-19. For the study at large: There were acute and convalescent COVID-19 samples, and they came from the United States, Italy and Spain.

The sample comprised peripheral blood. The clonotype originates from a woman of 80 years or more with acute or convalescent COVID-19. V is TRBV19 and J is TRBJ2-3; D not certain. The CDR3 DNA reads TGTGCCAGTAGTCCAGGTAAACCCACAGATACGCAGTATTTT. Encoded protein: CASSPGKPTDTQYF.